This T cell receptor (beta chain) came from a study of tumor-infiltrating lymphocytes in primary liver carcinoma. Looking at the study overall: Sample yields, roughly 3.5 to 8 million productive TCRbeta reads, were similar across the tissue types.

TCR beta cDNA was made from 450 to 600 ng total RNA with a constant-region primer. The TCR beta library was amplified through three nested multiplex PCR rounds in a modified ARM-PCR procedure. Amplification in the first two PCR rounds was performed using TRBV1-TRBV30 forward primers and a C-beta reverse primer for roughly 9 cycles each. Using its own MiXCR run on the multiplex PCR reads, TCRdb lists one record per CDR3 protein. Of approximately 110,000 distinct CDR3 sequences listed, 60% to 70% are singletons. Unsorted bulk tissue (roughly 19-31 mg) underwent RNA and DNA co-extraction. Patients had chronic HBV infection and were treatment-naive. The germline gives CDR1 SGHNT, CDR2 YYREEE (reference sequence). The length of the CDR3 is 14 residues. Overall study results and limits: Appearing in all five tumor regions was true of only about 7.5-25% of top clones. Tumor tissue displayed a significantly greater top-250-clone fraction than blood (p = 0.039).

On this clonotype: What it binds is not known. A much larger clone differs by one base, so this may be a read error.

Sequencing was performed on liver tumor tissue from sampling region 1. Regarding subset: tumor region T1, superior pole. This receptor was taken from an older woman with primary liver carcinoma and hepatitis B virus infection. The rearrangement links TRBV5-4 to TRBJ2-7, with unresolved D. The CDR3 spells CVSSLGQKSYEQYF. The CDR3 bases are TGTGTCAGCAGCTTGGGCCAGAAAAGCTACGAGCAGTACTTC.